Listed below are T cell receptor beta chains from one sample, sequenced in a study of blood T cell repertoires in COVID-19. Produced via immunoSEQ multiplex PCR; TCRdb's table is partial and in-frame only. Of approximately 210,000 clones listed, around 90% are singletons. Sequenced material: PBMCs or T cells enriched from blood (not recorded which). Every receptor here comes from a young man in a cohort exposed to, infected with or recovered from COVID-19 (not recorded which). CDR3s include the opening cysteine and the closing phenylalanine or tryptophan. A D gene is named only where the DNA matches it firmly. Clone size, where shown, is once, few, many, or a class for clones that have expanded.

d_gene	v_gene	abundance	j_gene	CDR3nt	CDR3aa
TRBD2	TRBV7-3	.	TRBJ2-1	TGTGCCAGCAGCCGGACTAGCGGGAAGTCTGGGGGGAATGAGCAGTTCTTC	CASSRTSGKSGGNEQFF
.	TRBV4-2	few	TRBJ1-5	TGTGCCAGCAGTCGTAACCAGGGTGGACAGCCCCAGCATTTT	CASSRNQGGQPQHF
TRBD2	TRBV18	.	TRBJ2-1	TGTGCCAGCTCACCGCTAGCGGGAGAGGTTAATGAGCAGTTCTTC	CASSPLAGEVNEQFF
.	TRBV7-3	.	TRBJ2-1	TGTGCCGTCACTCGAGGGGGCAATGAGCAGTTCTTC	CAVTRGGNEQFF
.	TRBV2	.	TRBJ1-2	TGTGCCAGCAATACGGTTTTCGACTATGGCTACACCTTC	CASNTVFDYGYTF
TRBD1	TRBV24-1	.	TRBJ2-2	TGTGCCACCAGTACAGGGGTGAGGGGCACCGGGGAGCTGTTTTTT	CATSTGVRGTGELFF
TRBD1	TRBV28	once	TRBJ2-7	TGTGCCAGCAGTTCGCCCCGGGACAGGGGATCGGTCGAGCAGTACTTC	CASSSPRDRGSVEQYF
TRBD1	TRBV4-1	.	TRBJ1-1	TGCGCCAGCAGCCAGGACCCGACAGGGCGGACTGAAGCTTTCTTT	CASSQDPTGRTEAFF
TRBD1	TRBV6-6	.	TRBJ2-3	TGTGCCAGTTTAGGTCCGGGGGGACAGGGGACAGATACGCAGTATTTT	CASLGPGGQGTDTQYF
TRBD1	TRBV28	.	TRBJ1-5	TGTGCCAGCAGACGGACAGGGCCAAATCAGCCCCAGCATTTT	CASRRTGPNQPQHF
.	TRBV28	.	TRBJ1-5	TGTGCCAGCAGTCCCTTCCCCTTTGGCGGGCAGAGGGACAATCAGCCCCAGCATTTT	CASSPFPFGGQRDNQPQHF
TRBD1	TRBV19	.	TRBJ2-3	TGTGCCAGTAGCCGGGACAGGGTGAATGCAGATACGCAGTATTTT	CASSRDRVNADTQYF
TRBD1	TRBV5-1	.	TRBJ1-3	TGCGCCAGCAGCTTGGATGGACAGGGCTCTGGAAACACCATATATTTT	CASSLDGQGSGNTIYF
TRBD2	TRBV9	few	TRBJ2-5	TGTGCCAGCAGCGTAGACCCTTCGGGACTAGTGAGAGAGACCCAGTACTTC	CASSVDPSGLVRETQYF
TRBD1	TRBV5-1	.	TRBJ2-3	TGCGCCAGCAGCTCTTTGACAGGGGAATTCGCAGATACGCAGTATTTT	CASSSLTGEFADTQYF
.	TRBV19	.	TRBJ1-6	TGTGCCTCAAGTAAAATCCCCCAAGCCGGAGATACTAATTCACCCCTCCACTTT	CASSKIPQAGDTNSPLHF
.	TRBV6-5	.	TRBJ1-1	TGTGCCAGCAGTCCAAGACAAATTTTGGGCACTGAAGCTTTCTTT	CASSPRQILGTEAFF
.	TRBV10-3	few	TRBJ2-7	TGTGCCATCCGGGGTCAGGGGAAAAAATACGAGCAGTACTTC	CAIRGQGKKYEQYF
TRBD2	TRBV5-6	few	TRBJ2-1	TGTGCCAGCAGCTTCCTTACTAGCGGGAGGGGGAATGAGCAGTTCTTC	CASSFLTSGRGNEQFF
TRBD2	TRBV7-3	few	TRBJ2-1	TGTGCCAGCAGCTTACTAGCGGGAGTGGCCGAGCAGTTCTTC	CASSLLAGVAEQFF
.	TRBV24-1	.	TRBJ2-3	TGTGCCACCAGTGACAAGGACAGATTAACGCAGTATTTT	CATSDKDRLTQYF
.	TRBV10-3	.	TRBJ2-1	TGTGCCATCAGTGAGGACAGAAACAATGAGCAGTTCTTC	CAISEDRNNEQFF
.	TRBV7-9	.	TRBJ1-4	TGTGCCAGCAGCTTAGCTCGACTTCCCGGGAATAGAGAAAAACTGTTTTTT	CASSLARLPGNREKLFF
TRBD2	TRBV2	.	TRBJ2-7	TGTGCCAGCAGTGTAGGGAGGGGCCCCTACGAGCAGTACTTC	CASSVGRGPYEQYF
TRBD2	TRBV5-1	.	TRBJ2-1	TGCGCCAGCAGCTCCCTTGGGGGGGATGAGCAGTTCTTC	CASSSLGGDEQFF
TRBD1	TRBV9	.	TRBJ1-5	TGTGCCAGCAGCGCTGGGACAGACTATAATCAGCCCCAGCATTTT	CASSAGTDYNQPQHF
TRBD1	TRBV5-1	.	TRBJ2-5	TGCGCCAGCAGCTTGCGGGACAGGGGATACAGAGAGACCCAGTACTTC	CASSLRDRGYRETQYF
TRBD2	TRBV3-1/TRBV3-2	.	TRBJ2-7	TGTGCCAGCAGCCAAGGACTAGCGGGAGGGGTCGGCGAGCAGTACTTC	CASSQGLAGGVGEQYF
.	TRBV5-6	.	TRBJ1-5	TGTGCCAGCAGCTTGGCAGGGGTTGGGGATCAGCCCCAGCATTTT	CASSLAGVGDQPQHF
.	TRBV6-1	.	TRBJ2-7	TGTGCCAGCAGTGAAAGGGCAGGGTCAGGAGACGAGCAGTACTTC	CASSERAGSGDEQYF
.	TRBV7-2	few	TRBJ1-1	TGTGCCAGCAGCTCCAAGCCTGACACTGAAGCTTTCTTT	CASSSKPDTEAFF
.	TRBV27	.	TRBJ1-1	TGTGCCAGCAGTTTATACGCCGGGACAACGAACACTGAAGCTTTCTTT	CASSLYAGTTNTEAFF